This T cell receptor (beta chain) is from a study of regulatory T cells in long-lasting Graves disease. Whole-study results and caveats: Persistent-disease Graves' patients showed less TCR diversity than new cases. Whereas 966 public clonotypes were shared by new patients, persistent patients shared more, at approximately 2,700. Limited sample numbers may have lowered accuracy.

Relying on iRepertoire HTBI primers and Arm-PCR of CDR3 regions, the team built TCR beta libraries. TCRdb reprocessed the multiplex PCR reads with MiXCR, giving one entry per CDR3 protein. The sample has under 500,000 distinct CDR3 sequences; roughly 17% are singletons. With 3 bases clipped from V and 7 bases from J, the junction kept 7 bases outside the gene matches. The CDR3 length is 15 residues. The V gene's germline CDR1 is DFQATT and CDR2 SNEGSKA (reference sequence). This clonotype was counted a few times. Its antigen is undetermined. The sample's time point: newly diagnosed GD, antithyroid drugs for less than 3 months. Extracted RNA from PBMCs served as the source of the TCR library. An approximately 9-milliliter sample of peripheral blood was drawn into EDTA tubes. These same records also appear under a second study, on T cells in Graves' hyperthyroidism and ophthalmopathy.

This TCR derives from a woman aged 30 to 39 with Graves disease. This sample comprised peripheral blood mononuclear cells (PBMCs), obtained at new diagnosis, from a patient treated with antithyroid drugs. V and J are TRBV20-1 and TRBJ2-2; 11 positions match TRBD2. The CDR3 is CSASDIAGGGGELFF. In nucleotides, the CDR3 is TGCAGTGCTAGTGACATAGCGGGAGGGGGCGGGGAGCTGTTTTTT.